The sequence of this T cell receptor beta chain was determined in a study of T cells in Graves' hyperthyroidism and ophthalmopathy. Whole-study results and caveats: Before onset, ophthalmopathy was predicted by the model a median roughly 6.8 months earlier.

Disease duration was under 3 months in the ophthalmopathy patients, who also had a Clinical Activity Score of at least 3 and a NOSPECS grade of at least 4. The CDR3 sequence is 17 residues long. The germline CDR1 and CDR2 sequences are LGHNA and YNFKEQ. V trimming: 3 bases; J trimming: 8 bases; junction bases outside the gene matches: 10. The source material, RNA transcripts, was used to amplify TCR beta CDR3 regions. RT-PCR in the first round (using the HTBI primer set) targeted the TCR CDR3. TCRdb passed the multiplex PCR reads through MiXCR, listing each CDR3 protein once. This sample has 450,000 to 600,000 distinct CDR3 sequences; just under 20% occur once, and the top ten carry roughly 44%. About this clonotype: Its antigen remains unidentified.

The clonotype comes from a man aged 40-49 years with Graves' ophthalmopathy. Sequencing was performed on blood. The gene calls are TRBV4-2 and TRBJ2-3; 14 nucleotides line up with TRBD2. CDR3 protein: CASSQTSGLAGEFTQYF. The CDR3 DNA reads TGTGCCAGCAGCCAGACCTCGGGACTAGCGGGAGAGTTTACGCAGTATTTT.